The entry below describes one T cell receptor (beta chain). Antigen unknown. These data come from a study of T-cell reconstitution after alpha-beta-depleted transplantation in children. Study-wide points: After one year, T-cell counts and TCRbeta diversity mostly came from new T cells.

Unique molecular identifiers were used in preparing the TCRbeta library. TCRdb fed the PCR reads into MiXCR, producing one record per CDR3 protein. The data contain about 120,000 distinct CDR3 sequences, around 10% of them singletons. This CDR3 comprises 16 residues. V gave up 2 bases and J gave up 7 bases, with 18 bases separating them. Germline V gene sequence: CDR1 SEHNR, CDR2 FQNEAQ (reference sequence). The receptor was derived from a boy aged 2-15 years with acute lymphoblastic leukemia, due to receive a stem cell transplant. The source was PBMCs, collected before TCRalphabeta/CD19-depleted stem cell transplant. The V and J genes are TRBV7-9 and TRBJ2-1; perhaps D is TRBD1 or TRBD2 (5 bases each). The CDR3 DNA is TGTGCCAGCAGCTTACTTACTAGGGGAACTACAAATGAGCAGTTCTTC. The encoded protein is CASSLLTRGTTNEQFF.